The 19 T cell receptor beta chains listed next were all sequenced from one sample in a study of type 1 and type 2 diabetes patients (dated by TCRdb to the mid-2010s). Data came from an Illumina MiSeq. Genomic DNA from sorted T cell subsets served as template for TCRbeta CDR3 amplification. The TCRbeta CDR3 region was amplified by multiplex PCR with 30 forward and 13 reverse primers. Clones were called with MiXCR by TCRdb after fastp trimmed the public reads at Q25, and only in-frame beta chains were retained. Each CDR3 protein gets just one entry, which takes the most common genes and DNA from the rows behind it. In all, the sample holds more than 250,000 distinct CDR3 sequences, and roughly 50% of those were seen once. The ten largest account for around 15% of the sample. The source material was peripheral blood mononuclear cells (PBMCs). Receptor source: a man between 18 and 35 years old with type 2 diabetes.

V and J are TRBV6-5 and TRBJ2-7; TRBD1 aligns across 8 bases. The germline gives CDR1 MNHEY, CDR2 SVGAGI. After removal of 8 bases from V and 9 bases from J, the junction contained 6 bases not matched to a gene. This CDR3 region has 11 residues. The chain's CDR3 is CASGQGGGQYF. In DNA, the CDR3 is TGTGCCAGCGGACAGGGCGGTGGGCAGTACTTC.

This clonotype was picked up one time. The J gene is TRBJ2-7, the V gene TRBV9; a possible D gene is TRBD2 (6 bases). Per germline, CDR1 SGDLS and CDR2 YYNGEE. There are 15 residues in the CDR3. V dropped 0 bases and J dropped 0 bases, with 10 bases sitting between them. CDR3 loop: CASSVVAESSYEQYF. The CDR3 DNA sequence: TGTGCCAGCAGCGTAGTAGCGGAAAGCTCCTACGAGCAGTACTTC.

This clonotype was picked up a small number of times. V is TRBV7-8 and J is TRBJ1-4; TRBD1 is a possible D gene (5 bases). This CDR3 is built from 15 residues. Germline V gives CDR1 SGHVS, CDR2 FQNEAQ. Trimming stripped 5 bases from V and 0 bases from J, with 10 bases between. Written as DNA, the CDR3 is TGTGCCAGCAGCGCCCGGACAACAACTAATGAAAAACTGTTTTTT. Residues: CASSARTTTNEKLFF.

The gene calls are TRBV5-1 and TRBJ1-6; 8 positions match TRBD1. The CDR3 has 15 residues. Trimming at V came to 0 bases and at J to 10 bases, leaving 6 bases not matched to a gene. Germline lookup yields CDR1 SGHRS and CDR2 YFSETQ. CDR3 coding DNA: TGCGCCAGCAGCTTGGGTGGCAGGGGGCGATCACCCCTCCACTTT. Protein: CASSLGGRGRSPLHF.

The V and J genes are TRBV12-5 and TRBJ1-1; D perhaps matches TRBD1 (6 bases). CDR1 and CDR2 (germline): LGHNT, FRNRAP. V was trimmed by 6 bases and J by 3 bases, leaving 14 bases between them. The CDR3 is 14 amino acids. CDR3 DNA: TGTGCTAGTGGCTTCGACAGGATTCACACTGAAGCTTTCTTT. This gives the protein CASGFDRIHTEAFF.

This clonotype was seen a handful of times. V gene TRBV19 combines with J gene TRBJ1-5, with D uncertain. The CDR3 contains 14 residues. The ends were cut back, 1 base at V and 4 bases at J, with 8 bases in the middle. Germline-derived CDR1 and CDR2 are LNHDA and SQIVND (reference sequence). The CDR3 sequence is CASSIVPPNQPQHF. CDR3 coding DNA: TGTGCCAGTAGTATAGTGCCCCCAAATCAGCCCCAGCATTTT.

The V and J genes are TRBV10-1 and TRBJ2-7, with D possibly being TRBD1 or TRBD2 (5 bases each). The CDR3 length is 13 residues. The V gene's germline CDR1 is WNHNN and CDR2 SYGVQD (reference sequence). V was shortened by 6 bases and J by 6 bases, with 15 bases between the two germline ends. The CDR3 nucleotides read TGCGCCAGCAGCGCCGGGGCATTTCGCGAGCAGTACTTC. Translating gives CASSAGAFREQYF.

The chain carries TRBV19 and TRBJ1-2; no clear D gene. The CDR3 sequence is 18 residues long. Per germline, CDR1 LNHDA and CDR2 SQIVND (reference sequence). Trimming took off 6 bases at V and 1 base at J, with 24 bases between the two ends. CDR3 amino acids: CASRLDELTVGSNYGYTF. The CDR3 DNA follows: TGTGCCAGTAGGTTGGACGAGTTAACCGTCGGGAGTAACTATGGCTACACCTTC.

The chain couples TRBV4-1 to TRBJ2-7, with 11 nucleotides matching TRBD2. V shed 3 bases, J shed 5 bases, and the junction held 3 bases outside the gene matches. Looked up from germline, CDR1 is MGHRA and CDR2 is YSYEKL. The CDR3 is 14 residues long. CDR3 DNA: TGCGCCAGCAGCCACCTAGCGGGAGGCGACGAGCAGTACTTC. Protein sequence: CASSHLAGGDEQYF.

Remarks on this clonotype: Its ends do not fully match the called genes, so a read error is possible. This chain uses TRBV4-1 with TRBJ1-4; D perhaps matches TRBD1 (5 bases). The CDR3 runs 18 residues. Per the germline V gene, CDR1 is MGHRA and CDR2 is YSYEKL. The CDR3 bases are TGTGCCAGCAGCCAACAGCTTATTGACAGCGCAACTAATGAAAAACTGTTTTTT. It encodes CASSQQLIDSATNEKLFF.

This chain links TRBV7-2 with TRBJ1-4; possible D gene TRBD1, 5 bases. V lost 5 bases, J lost 3 bases, and 16 bases lay in between. This CDR3 contains 16 residues. Germline V CDR1 and CDR2: SGHTA, FQGNSA. For the CDR3, the DNA is TGTGCCAGCAGCACTGAGGTTGGGGCGGCTAATGAAAAACTGTTTTTT. This codes for CASSTEVGAANEKLFF.

The chain recombines TRBV12-3 or TRBV12-4 with TRBJ2-2; weak D call: TRBD2 (5 bases). The length of the CDR3 is 15 residues. V was cut by 5 bases and J by 4 bases, with 14 bases left in between. Here the CDR3 reads CASSDYAGGTGELFF. DNA of the CDR3: TGTGCCAGCAGTGACTACGCAGGCGGCACCGGGGAGCTGTTTTTT.

The genes are TRBV20-1 and TRBJ2-1; perhaps TRBD1 as D (6 bases). The CDR3 runs to 16 residues. Germline CDR1 and CDR2: DFQATT and SNEGSKA (reference sequence). V lost 4 bases and J 0 bases, leaving 16 bases between the germline ends. The CDR3: CSATYQGPSSYNEQFF. As DNA, the CDR3 is TGCAGTGCTACATATCAGGGGCCTAGCTCCTACAATGAGCAGTTCTTC.

The J gene is TRBJ1-1, the V gene TRBV9, with TRBD1 as a possible D gene (5 bases). Germline-derived CDR1 and CDR2 are SGDLS and YYNGEE. Trimming removed 3 bases at V and 11 bases at J, with 20 bases between. The length of the CDR3 is 14 residues. The CDR3 DNA is TGTGCCAGCAGCGCCGGGGGGTCCGGCAGGGCGGCTTTCTTT. This codes for CASSAGGSGRAAFF.

The V gene is TRBV27, the J gene TRBJ2-1, with D possibly being TRBD1 (6 bases). Germline V gives CDR1 MNHEY, CDR2 SMNVEV (reference sequence). V was pared by 6 bases and J by 3 bases, with 12 bases between. The CDR3 is 14 residues long. Here the CDR3 reads CASSWTESYNEQFF. DNA for the CDR3: TGTGCCAGCAGCTGGACAGAAAGCTACAATGAGCAGTTCTTC.

This clonotype was seen more than once but under ten times. This chain links TRBV19 with TRBJ1-1, with 7 bases that match TRBD1. Germline V CDR1 and CDR2: LNHDA, SQIVND (reference sequence). This CDR3 has 14 amino acids. Germline trimming cut 10 bases from V and 1 base from J; bases unmatched to any gene: 9. CDR3 residues: CATSSTGKNTEAFF. The CDR3 DNA sequence: TGTGCCACCTCCTCGACAGGGAAGAACACTGAAGCTTTCTTT.

This clonotype was seen a handful of times. The chain links TRBV7-2 to TRBJ1-1, with 7 bases matching TRBD1. This CDR3 contains 14 residues. Losses at the gene ends were 3 bases for V and 5 bases for J; bases not matched to a gene: 6. The germline V gene encodes CDR1 SGHTA and CDR2 FQGNSA. The CDR3 nucleotides read TGTGCCAGCAGCTTGACAGGGAGAAGAACTGAAGCTTTCTTT. It specifies CASSLTGRRTEAFF.

Concerning this clonotype itself: This CDR3 fails to terminate in the conserved phenylalanine or tryptophan, so it likely reflects a read error. This rearrangement joins TRBV12-3 or TRBV12-4 to TRBJ1-1, with TRBD1 identical over 7 bases. V lost 4 bases to trimming and J lost 3 bases; unmatched junction nucleotides: 2. There are 13 residues in the CDR3. The CDR3 spells CASSSQGYTEAFL. Here the CDR3 DNA reads TGTGCCAGCAGTTCACAGGGGTACACTGAAGCTTTCCTT.

The rearrangement links TRBV13 to TRBJ1-1, with TRBD1 matching over 7 bases. The germline gives CDR1 PRHDT, CDR2 FYEKMQ (reference sequence). CDR3 length: 16 amino acids. V lost 4 bases to trimming and J lost 0 bases; unmatched junction nucleotides: 8. CDR3 loop: CASSSYRGGLNTEAFF. In DNA form, the CDR3 reads TGTGCCAGCAGCTCATACAGGGGTGGATTGAACACTGAAGCTTTCTTT.